This T cell receptor beta chain came from a study of OX40 agonist ivuxolimab in advanced cancers. Study conclusions and caveats: Relative to CD4+ cells, CD8+ T cells on average had more expanded clones. Both CD4+ and CD8+ T cell populations in blood had undergone clonal expansion by week 6 at 0.1 to 3.0 mg/kg.

Trimming left V 8 bases short and J 2 bases short, with 12 bases between. This CDR3 region has 13 residues. CDR1 is ENHRY, CDR2 SYGVKD, per germline. The assay was immunoSEQ multiplex PCR, and TCRdb's table has in-frame clones only and misses some. The profile shows some 85,000 clones, about 88% of them singletons. As concerns this clone: The antigen is unknown.

V and J are TRBV10-3 and TRBJ1-1, with no clear D. The sequenced sample was CD4+ or CD8+ T cells sorted from blood, obtained in a trial of the OX40 agonist ivuxolimab. The sequence was obtained from an adult with an advanced solid tumor such as melanoma, head and neck, liver or kidney cancer. CDR3 amino acids: CAIQANLNTEAFF. The CDR3 nucleotides read TGTGCCATCCAAGCCAATTTAAACACTGAAGCTTTCTTT.